The 21 T cell receptor beta chains below all came from one sample that was sequenced in a study of cytomegalovirus exposure and HLA in healthy donors. Primers included in the PCR were 60 Vbeta and 13 Jbeta primers. The repertoire was sequenced with immunoSEQ multiplex PCR; TCRdb's copy has only in-frame clones and lacks some. The table shows over 200,000 clones, with over 75% occurring only once. The sequenced sample consisted of PBMCs. The receptors come from a human donor in good health.

V gene TRBV10-3 combines with J gene TRBJ2-2; 8 bases align to TRBD1. Looked up from germline, CDR1 is ENHRY and CDR2 is SYGVKD. The CDR3 totals 14 residues. Trimming at V came to 7 bases and at J to 5 bases, leaving 6 bases not matched to a gene. The CDR3 DNA is TGTGCCATCACGGACAGGGAAGGTACCGGGGAGCTGTTTTTT. It is translated as CAITDREGTGELFF.

Only a few counts were recorded for this clone. V is TRBV5-1 and J is TRBJ2-3, with 14 bases that match TRBD2. Per the germline V gene, CDR1 is SGHRS and CDR2 is YFSETQ. V lost 0 bases, J lost 2 bases, and 14 bases stayed unmatched. CDR3 length: 21 residues. The CDR3 coding sequence is TGCGCCAGCAGCTTGGGGGGCATCGGACTAGCGGGAGGAATTGTCACAGATACGCAGTATTTT. Protein product: CASSLGGIGLAGGIVTDTQYF.

This sequence joins TRBV19 and TRBJ2-7; 8 bases line up with TRBD1. The CDR3 is made up of 13 amino acids. Germline V lookup: CDR1 LNHDA, CDR2 SQIVND (reference sequence). V dropped 10 bases and J dropped 6; count of bases not matched to a gene: 11. CDR3 amino acids: CATSDRVFGEQYF. The CDR3 region has the DNA TGTGCCACCTCGGACAGGGTTTTTGGCGAGCAGTACTTC.

The V gene is TRBV6-6, the J gene TRBJ2-2; tentative D call: TRBD2 (5 bases). The germline CDR1 and CDR2 sequences are MNHNY and SVGAGI (reference sequence). This CDR3 has 15 residues. V lost 6 bases and J lost 0, with 11 bases in between. In DNA form, the CDR3 reads TGTGCCAGCAGCCCAAGCGGTTCGAACACCGGGGAGCTGTTTTTT. Translated, it gives CASSPSGSNTGELFF.

The CDR3 DNA reads as TGTGCCAGCAGGTTGGGACTAGCGGGACAGTTTGAGCAGTTCTTC. Translated: CASRLGLAGQFEQFF. This chain joins TRBV7-9 and TRBJ2-1; 13 bases align to TRBD2. The germline V gene encodes CDR1 SEHNR and CDR2 FQNEAQ (reference sequence). The CDR3 runs to 15 residues. After removal of 6 bases from V and 9 bases from J, the junction contained 8 bases not matched to a gene.

The chain is built from TRBV6-5 and TRBJ1-3; no clear D gene. Germline V gives CDR1 MNHEY, CDR2 SVGAGI. This CDR3 comprises 13 residues. V lost 6 bases to trimming and J lost 3 bases, with 9 bases between them. CDR3 protein: CASRPGNGNTIYF. In DNA form, the CDR3 reads TGTGCCAGCAGACCCGGTAATGGAAACACCATATATTTT.

V and J are TRBV10-2 and TRBJ2-1; 10 bases are a match to TRBD2. With 10 bases clipped from V and 10 bases from J, the junction kept 10 bases outside the gene matches. In germline, CDR1 is WSHSY, CDR2 SAAADI. The CDR3 runs 13 residues. This CDR3 is CATQAGGPGEQFF. In nucleotides, the CDR3 is TGCGCCACCCAAGCGGGAGGGCCGGGAGAGCAGTTCTTC.

This sequence joins TRBV5-6 and TRBJ2-1; 13 positions agree with TRBD2. Germline lookup yields CDR1 SGHDT and CDR2 YYEEEE. V lost 3 bases and J lost 5; bases outside the gene matches: 14. This CDR3 spans 19 amino acids. The CDR3 coding sequence is TGTGCCAGCAGCTCGGCGGGACTAGCGGGACCCTGGGTGAACAATGAGCAGTTCTTC. Its translation is CASSSAGLAGPWVNNEQFF.

This rearrangement joins TRBV6-5 to TRBJ1-1; D gene unclear. The ends were cut back, 5 bases at V and 9 bases at J, with 19 bases in the middle. CDR1 is MNHEY, CDR2 SVGAGI, per germline. This CDR3 comprises 14 residues. This CDR3 reads CASSVAGPGWQAFF. The CDR3 DNA reads as TGTGCCAGCAGTGTCGCGGGCCCCGGTTGGCAAGCTTTCTTT.

This clone was detected only once. The chain couples TRBV7-6 to TRBJ1-1; a possible D gene is TRBD1 (6 bases). V lost 6 bases and J 4 bases, leaving 12 bases between the germline ends. This CDR3 region has 13 residues. Germline values: CDR1 SGHVS, CDR2 FNYEAQ. CDR3 amino acids: CASRNREGTEAFF. CDR3 DNA sequence: TGTGCCAGCAGGAACAGGGAGGGCACTGAAGCTTTCTTT.

V is TRBV11-2 and J is TRBJ2-3; TRBD1 matches at 7 bases. Germline V gene lookup returns CDR1 SGHAT and CDR2 FQNNGV. The V segment lost 6 bases and the J segment 1 base; nucleotides outside the gene matches: 7. The CDR3 is 15 amino acids. The CDR3 DNA sequence: TGTGCCAGCAGGAGACCGGGACAGCGCACAGATACGCAGTATTTT. Translating gives CASRRPGQRTDTQYF.

The rearrangement uses TRBV5-6 and TRBJ2-3; the D is unclear. This CDR3 is 16 amino acids long. The V gene lost 0 bases and the J gene lost 2 bases, with 13 bases spanning the gap. Germline-derived CDR1 and CDR2 are SGHDT and YYEEEE. The CDR3 spells CASSLVPSRFTDTQYF. The DNA of the CDR3 is TGTGCCAGCAGCTTGGTGCCTTCGAGGTTCACAGATACGCAGTATTTT.

With respect to this clone: One end of the junction varies from germline; a read error may be responsible. V gene TRBV20-1 combines with J gene TRBJ2-3; no firm D call. The CDR3 runs 8 residues. Germline CDR1 reads DFQATT; CDR2 reads SNEGSKA (reference sequence). CDR3 in amino acids: CSATPAGF. CDR3 nucleotide sequence: TGCAGTGCGACCCCAGCAGGTTTT.

V usage is TRBV10-3 and J usage is TRBJ1-2, with 11 bases identical to TRBD1. CDR1 is ENHRY and CDR2 is SYGVKD in the germline V gene. CDR3 length: 15 residues. The trim removed 4 bases at V and 8 bases at J, leaving 9 bases unmatched. CDR3 region: CAISGGQGETLGYTF. The CDR3 DNA is TGTGCCATCAGTGGGGGACAGGGGGAAACGCTGGGCTACACCTTC.

This clone was recorded only once. The gene calls are TRBV6-8 and TRBJ1-2, with unresolved D. Germline assignment: CDR1 MNHGY and CDR2 SAAAGT. There are 16 residues in the CDR3. V gave up 5 bases and J gave up 8 bases, with 24 bases separating them. The CDR3 bases are TGTGCCAGCAGTGAGAGGCCCACCGAGGAGCTCATCGGCTACACCTTC. Its protein is CASSERPTEELIGYTF.

The chain couples TRBV7-6 to TRBJ2-5; TRBD2 aligns across 9 bases. The germline V gene has CDR1 SGHVS and CDR2 FNYEAQ. J lost 0 bases, V lost 3 bases, and 8 bases had no gene match. CDR3 size: 17 residues. The CDR3 sequence is CASSLEPSGANQETQYF. CDR3 nucleotides: TGTGCCAGCAGCTTGGAACCTAGCGGGGCTAACCAAGAGACCCAGTACTTC. Looking up the rest from reference TRBV7-6 and TRBJ2-5 gives the full variable domain: GAGVSQSPRYKVTKRGQDVALRCDPISGHVSLYWYRQALGQGPEFLTYFNYEAQQDKSGLPNDRFSAERPEGSISTLTIQRTEQRDSAMYRCASSLEPSGANQETQYFGPGTRLLVL.

V gene TRBV19 combines with J gene TRBJ1-1; maybe TRBD1 (6 bases). The CDR3 loop spans 15 amino acids. Germline-derived CDR1 and CDR2 are LNHDA and SQIVND (reference sequence). Trimming removed 4 bases at V and 2 bases at J, with 14 bases between. DNA of the CDR3: TGTGCCAGTAGTACCCCGGGACATTTTAACACTGAAGCTTTCTTT. The encoded protein is CASSTPGHFNTEAFF.

V gene TRBV10-3 combines with J gene TRBJ2-7, with 10 positions matching TRBD1. The CDR3 covers 15 residues. J was trimmed by 4 bases and V by 3 bases; bases with no gene match: 6. The germline gives CDR1 ENHRY, CDR2 SYGVKD. CDR3: CAISEPTGGRYEQYF. CDR3 DNA sequence: TGTGCCATCAGTGAACCGACAGGGGGCCGGTACGAGCAGTACTTC.

CDR3 amino acids: CSVEPRSYNEQFF. DNA of the CDR3: TGCAGCGTTGAACCTAGATCCTACAATGAGCAGTTCTTC. The V call is TRBV29-1, the J call TRBJ2-1; no firm D call. V shed 2 bases and J shed 1 base, with 6 bases lying between them. The CDR3 has 13 residues. Germline CDR1 is SQVTM and CDR2 is ANQGSEA.

The J gene is TRBJ2-3, the V gene TRBV4-1, with D possibly TRBD1 on 6 matching bases. The V gene lost 1 base and the J gene lost 0 bases, with 14 bases spanning the gap. CDR3 length: 17 residues. Germline-derived CDR1 and CDR2 are MGHRA and YSYEKL. DNA of the CDR3: TGCGCCAGCAGCCAAGGAGAAATACAGGGAAGCACAGATACGCAGTATTTT. Its translation: CASSQGEIQGSTDTQYF.

Turning to this clone: The sample has other DNA sequences that encode this CDR3 too. The V call is TRBV28, the J call TRBJ2-7, with D possibly TRBD2 on 5 matching bases. CDR3 length equals 14 residues. V lost 0 bases and J 0 bases, leaving 6 bases between the germline ends. Germline CDR1 reads MDHEN; CDR2 reads SYDVKM. In DNA form, the CDR3 reads TGTGCCAGCAGTTTATGGGGGAGCTCCTACGAGCAGTACTTC. This translates into CASSLWGSSYEQYF. Looking up the rest from reference TRBV28 and TRBJ2-7 gives the full variable domain: DVKVTQSSRYLVKRTGEKVFLECVQDMDHENMFWYRQDPGLGLRLIYFSYDVKMKEKGDIPEGYSVSREKKERFSLILESASTNQTSMYLCASSLWGSSYEQYFGPGTRLTVT.